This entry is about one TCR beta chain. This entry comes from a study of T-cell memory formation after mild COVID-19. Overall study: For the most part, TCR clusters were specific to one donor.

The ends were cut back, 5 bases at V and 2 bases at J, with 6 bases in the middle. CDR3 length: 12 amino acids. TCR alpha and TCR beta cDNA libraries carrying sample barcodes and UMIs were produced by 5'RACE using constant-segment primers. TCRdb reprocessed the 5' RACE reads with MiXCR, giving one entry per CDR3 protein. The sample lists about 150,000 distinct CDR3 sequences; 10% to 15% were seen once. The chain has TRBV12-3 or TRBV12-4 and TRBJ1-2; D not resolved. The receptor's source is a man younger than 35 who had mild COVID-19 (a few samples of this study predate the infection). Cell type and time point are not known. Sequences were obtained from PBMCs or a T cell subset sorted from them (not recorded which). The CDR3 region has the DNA TGTGCCAGCAGTGCAGTCAACTATGGCTACACCTTC. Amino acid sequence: CASSAVNYGYTF.